This paragraph reports one TCR beta chain. The antigen remains undetermined. Data came from immunoSEQ multiplex PCR; TCRdb stores just in-frame clones and leaves some out. The sample contains some 130,000 clones, more than 75% of which appear only once. The data were obtained in a study of T cell responses to AZD1222 COVID-19 vaccine. Study findings and constraints: Increased Spike-specific TCR breadth and depth were observed after two AZD1222 doses.

Between the trimmed V and J ends, which lost 4 bases and 6 bases, there was a span of 16 bases. There are 13 residues in the CDR3. Germline values: CDR1 SQVTM, CDR2 ANQGSEA. This specimen was peripheral blood, taken on day 0 of AZD1222 vaccination. This chain links TRBV29-1 with TRBJ2-7, with D perhaps matching TRBD1 (5 bases). The TCR comes from an adult in good health. In nucleotides, the CDR3 is TGCAGCGTTGCGTCGACAGAGTGGGGCGAGCAGTACTTC. This translates into CSVASTEWGEQYF.